Listed below are T cell receptor beta chains from one sample, sequenced in a study of human thymus T cells. Clones were sequenced by immunoSEQ multiplex PCR, and TCRdb holds only the in-frame ones, with some missing. The sample includes about 78,000 clones, just over 95% seen only once; the top ten take 0.025% to 0.035%. The sequenced material came from thymus tissue. The receptor source for this set is a boy younger than two with a congenital heart defect but otherwise immunologically healthy. The CDR3 runs from the conserved cysteine through the conserved F or W. D genes are given only for firm matches.

d_call	v_call	j_call	cdr3_nt	cdr3_aa
TRBD1	TRBV6-1	TRBJ1-5	TGTGCCAGCAGTGAAGCGAAGGCGGGACAGGCGAGCAATCAGCCCCAGCATTTT	CASSEAKAGQASNQPQHF
-	TRBV11-2	TRBJ2-2	TGTGCCAGCAGCTTTCTCTTGAGTGAGGGAGCGAACACCGGGGAGCTGTTTTTT	CASSFLLSEGANTGELFF
-	TRBV19	TRBJ1-2	TGTGCCAGTAGTCCCCACTCAGGGGAAGTGGGCTATGGCTACACCTTC	CASSPHSGEVGYGYTF
-	TRBV21-1	TRBJ2-3	TGTGCCAGTTTGCGGGGGGGCTTCGCAGATACGCAGTATTTT	CASLRGGFADTQYF
-	TRBV4-3	TRBJ2-5	TGCGCCAGCAGCCAAGAAAGGACTCAGGAGGAGACCCAGTACTTC	CASSQERTQEETQYF
-	TRBV2	TRBJ1-1	TGTGCCAGCAGTCCACGGGGGAACACTGAAGCTTTCTTT	CASSPRGNTEAFF
-	TRBV6-1	TRBJ1-5	TGTGCCAGCAGACCAACAGCGGGTAGGGATCAGCCCCAGCATTTT	CASRPTAGRDQPQHF
-	TRBV7-8	TRBJ2-7	TGTGCCAGCAGCGCGGAACGTTGGGGAAATGATTGGCAGCAGTACTTC	CASSAERWGNDWQQYF
-	TRBV6-6	TRBJ2-7	TGTGCCAGCAGTTACCAGGATCCAGGGAACTCCTACGAGCAGTACTTC	CASSYQDPGNSYEQYF
TRBD2	TRBV7-9	TRBJ2-1	TGTGCCAGCAGCTTAAGGCTAGCGGGAGCCTATTACAATGAGCAGTTCTTC	CASSLRLAGAYYNEQFF
TRBD1	TRBV28	TRBJ2-2	TGTGCCAGCAGTTTACAGTCGGGACAGGGGTCCACCGGGGAGCTGTTTTTT	CASSLQSGQGSTGELFF
-	TRBV18	TRBJ2-3	TGTGCCAGCTCACAATTCGGCCCAGATACGCAGTATTTT	CASSQFGPDTQYF
-	TRBV30	TRBJ1-6	TGTGCCTGGAGTGTACGAAGGGGCCACGATGCACCCCTCCACTTT	CAWSVRRGHDAPLHF
-	TRBV6-5	TRBJ2-5	TGTGCCAGCAGGTGGAACAGGGTCGTGGAGACCCAGTACTTC	CASRWNRVVETQYF
TRBD1	TRBV5-1	TRBJ2-7	TGCGCCAGCAGCCCGGAGGGACAGGGCGCCTACTCCTACGAGCAGTACTTC	CASSPEGQGAYSYEQYF
TRBD1	TRBV27	TRBJ1-1	TGTGCCAGCAGGAAACAGGGGGCGGCCACTGAAGCTTTCTTT	CASRKQGAATEAFF
-	TRBV4-3	TRBJ1-1	TGCGCCAGCAGCCAAGATCCGACCTCCCCCCGAGCTTTCTTT	CASSQDPTSPRAFF
TRBD1	TRBV28	TRBJ1-1	TGTGCCAGCAGTTCGGGACAGGCGAACACTGAAGCTTTCTTT	CASSSGQANTEAFF
-	TRBV7-9	TRBJ1-4	TGTGCCAGCAGCTTAGAAGCCCCAGGCAATGAAAAACTGTTTTTT	CASSLEAPGNEKLFF
-	TRBV27	TRBJ2-5	TGTGCCAGCAGTTTCAGAGAGACCCAGTACTTC	CASSFRETQYF
TRBD1	TRBV30	TRBJ1-2	TGTGCCTGGAGTCCGACAGGGTGCTACTATGGCTACACCTTC	CAWSPTGCYYGYTF
TRBD2	TRBV28	TRBJ2-2	TGTGCCAGCAGTTGGGCTTCCGAAAGGACTAGCGGGAGTCAGGCCGGGGAGCTGTTTTTT	CASSWASERTSGSQAGELFF
-	TRBV7-8	TRBJ2-5	TGTGCCAGCAGCTCCCCTGACCCCTCAGTGGGGACCCAGTACTTC	CASSSPDPSVGTQYF
-	TRBV5-4	TRBJ2-3	TGTGCCAGCAGCTACCGGTCTGGGGATACGCAGTATTTT	CASSYRSGDTQYF